Sequencing of this T cell receptor (beta chain) was carried out in a study of shared clonotypes between healthy human individuals. Study outcomes and limitations: Sequencing depth was expected to influence donor clonotype sharing.

TCRdb's copy holds only in-frame clones and misses some; the assay was immunoSEQ multiplex PCR. The sample includes about 380,000 clones, 96% of them seen just once. V was trimmed by 3 bases and J by 0 bases, leaving 9 bases between them. CDR1 is MDHEN and CDR2 is SYDVKM in the germline V gene. The CDR3 consists of 15 residues. This clone appeared a single time. The antigen is not known. CCR7-negative CD45RA+ TemRA cells were combined with CD45RO+ cells to form CD8 memory. This sequence originates from a man aged 25-45 years in good health. Material: memory CD8+ T cells sorted from blood. Subset defined: CD45RO+ cells pooled with CCR7-negative TemRA cells. The chain employs TRBV28 and TRBJ1-3; D ambiguous. The CDR3 here is CASSFKGISGNTIYF. As DNA, the CDR3 is TGTGCCAGCAGTTTCAAAGGGATCTCTGGAAACACCATATATTTT.